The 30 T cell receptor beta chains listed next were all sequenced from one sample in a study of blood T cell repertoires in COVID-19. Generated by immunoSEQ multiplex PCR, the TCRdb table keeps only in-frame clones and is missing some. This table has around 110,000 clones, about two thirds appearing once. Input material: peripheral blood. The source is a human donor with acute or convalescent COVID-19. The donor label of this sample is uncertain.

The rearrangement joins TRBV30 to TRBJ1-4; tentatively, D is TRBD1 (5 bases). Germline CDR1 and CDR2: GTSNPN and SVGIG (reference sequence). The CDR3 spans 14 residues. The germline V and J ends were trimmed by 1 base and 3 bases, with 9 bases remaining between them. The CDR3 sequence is CAWSGTRSNEKLFF. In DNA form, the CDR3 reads TGTGCCTGGAGTGGGACACGATCTAATGAAAAACTGTTTTTT. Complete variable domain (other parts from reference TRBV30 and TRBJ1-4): SQTIHQWPATLVQPVGSPLSLECTVEGTSNPNLYWYRQAAGRGLQLLFYSVGIGQISSEVPQNLSASRPQDRQFILSSKKLLLSDSGFYLCAWSGTRSNEKLFFGSGTQLSVL.

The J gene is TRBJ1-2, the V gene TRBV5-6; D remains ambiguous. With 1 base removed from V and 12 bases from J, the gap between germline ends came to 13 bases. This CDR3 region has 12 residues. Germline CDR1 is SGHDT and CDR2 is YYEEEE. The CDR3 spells CASSLPPAQDTF. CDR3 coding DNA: TGTGCCAGCAGCTTGCCGCCGGCGCAGGACACCTTC.

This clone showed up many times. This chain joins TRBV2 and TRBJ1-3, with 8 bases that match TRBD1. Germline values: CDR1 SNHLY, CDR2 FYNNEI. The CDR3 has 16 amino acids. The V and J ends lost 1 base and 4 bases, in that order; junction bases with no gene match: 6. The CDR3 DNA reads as TGTGCCAGCAGTGAAGGGAGGACAGGGCAAGGAAACACCATATATTTT. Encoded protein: CASSEGRTGQGNTIYF.

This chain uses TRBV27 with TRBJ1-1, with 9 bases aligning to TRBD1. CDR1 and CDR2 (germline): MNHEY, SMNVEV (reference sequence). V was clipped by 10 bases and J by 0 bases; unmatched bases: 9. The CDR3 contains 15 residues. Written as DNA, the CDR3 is TGTGCCACCAGAATTAGGACAGGGGTGAACACTGAAGCTTTCTTT. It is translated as CATRIRTGVNTEAFF.

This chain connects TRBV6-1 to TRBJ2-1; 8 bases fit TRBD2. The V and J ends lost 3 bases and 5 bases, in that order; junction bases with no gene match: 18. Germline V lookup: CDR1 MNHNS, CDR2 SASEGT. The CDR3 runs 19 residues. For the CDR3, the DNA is TGTGCCAGCAGTGAGTGGTTCGTCAGTACGGGGGGGGAGAACAATGAGCAGTTCTTC. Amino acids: CASSEWFVSTGGENNEQFF.

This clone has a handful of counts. CDR3 sequence (DNA): TGTGCCAGCAATGTACAGGGATACTATGGCTACACCTTC. This translates into CASNVQGYYGYTF. V gene TRBV6-5 combines with J gene TRBJ1-2; maybe TRBD1 (6 bases). The CDR3 consists of 13 residues. Trimming cost V 7 bases and J 3 bases, with 12 bases left between them. Germline values: CDR1 MNHEY, CDR2 SVGAGI.

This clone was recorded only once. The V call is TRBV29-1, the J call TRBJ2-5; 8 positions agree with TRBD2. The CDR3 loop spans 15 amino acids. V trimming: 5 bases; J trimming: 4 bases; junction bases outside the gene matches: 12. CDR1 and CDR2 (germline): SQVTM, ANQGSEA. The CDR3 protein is CSVPSAGGNRETQYF. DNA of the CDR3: TGCAGCGTTCCTAGCGCGGGGGGCAACCGAGAGACCCAGTACTTC.

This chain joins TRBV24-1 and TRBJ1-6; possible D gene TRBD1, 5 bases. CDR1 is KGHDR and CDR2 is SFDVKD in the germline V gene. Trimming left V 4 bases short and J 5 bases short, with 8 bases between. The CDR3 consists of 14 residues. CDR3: CATSEGHDNSPLHF. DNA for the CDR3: TGTGCCACCAGTGAAGGACACGATAATTCACCCCTCCACTTT.

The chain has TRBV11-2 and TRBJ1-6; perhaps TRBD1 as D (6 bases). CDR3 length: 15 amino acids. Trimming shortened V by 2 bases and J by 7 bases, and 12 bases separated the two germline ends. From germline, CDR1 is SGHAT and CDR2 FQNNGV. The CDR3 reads CASSLNQGQNSPLHF. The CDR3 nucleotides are TGTGCCAGCAGCTTAAATCAGGGACAAAATTCACCCCTCCACTTT.

CDR3 nucleotides: TGTGCCAGCACCCCCCGGGGGAAGGAGGGCTACACCTTC. This sequence encodes CASTPRGKEGYTF. The J gene is TRBJ1-2, the V gene TRBV2; the D gene is possibly TRBD1 (5 bases). The CDR3 sequence is 13 residues long. Deletions cut 7 bases from V and 8 bases from J, with 17 bases between. In germline, CDR1 is SNHLY, CDR2 FYNNEI.

In nucleotides, the CDR3 is TGTGCCAGCAGCCCACTAGCGGGGGGGGGCGAGCAGTACTTC. This codes for CASSPLAGGGEQYF. This rearrangement joins TRBV27 to TRBJ2-7; 13 positions match TRBD2. J gave up 6 bases and V 6 bases, and 5 bases lay outside the gene matches. This CDR3 is 14 amino acids long. Germline-derived CDR1 and CDR2 are MNHEY and SMNVEV (reference sequence).

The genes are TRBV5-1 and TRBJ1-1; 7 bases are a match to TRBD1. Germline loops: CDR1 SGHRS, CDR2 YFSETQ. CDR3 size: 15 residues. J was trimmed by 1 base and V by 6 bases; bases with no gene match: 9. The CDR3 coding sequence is TGCGCCAGCAACCGAGGGGGCGCGAGGAACACTGAAGCTTTCTTT. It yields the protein CASNRGGARNTEAFF.

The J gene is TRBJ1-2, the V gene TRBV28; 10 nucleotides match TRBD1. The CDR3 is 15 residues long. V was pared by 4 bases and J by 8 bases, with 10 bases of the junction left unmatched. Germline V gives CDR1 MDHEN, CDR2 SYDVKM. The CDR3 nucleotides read TGTGCCAGCAGTTCTGGACAGGGGGTTGGTGAAGGCTACACCTTC. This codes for CASSSGQGVGEGYTF.

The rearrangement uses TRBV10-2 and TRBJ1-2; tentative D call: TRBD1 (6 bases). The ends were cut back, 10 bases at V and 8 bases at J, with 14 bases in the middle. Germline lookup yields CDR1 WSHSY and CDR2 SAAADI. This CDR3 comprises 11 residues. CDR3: CATHRDGGYTF. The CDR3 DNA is TGCGCCACCCACAGGGATGGAGGCTACACCTTC.

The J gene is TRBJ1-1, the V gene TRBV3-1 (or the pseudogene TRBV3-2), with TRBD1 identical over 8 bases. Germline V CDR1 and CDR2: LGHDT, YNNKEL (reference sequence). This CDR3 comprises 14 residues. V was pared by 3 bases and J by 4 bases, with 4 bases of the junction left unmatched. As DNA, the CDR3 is TGTGCCAGCAGCCACAGGGGGCAGGCCACTGAAGCTTTCTTT. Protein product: CASSHRGQATEAFF.

CDR3 DNA sequence: TGTGCCAGCAGAAGGAATAGCGGGGGGCTGTTCGGTGGGGAGCTGTTTTTT. The encoded protein is CASRRNSGGLFGGELFF. This sequence joins TRBV2 and TRBJ2-2; 10 bases line up with TRBD2. With V trimmed by 6 bases and J by 8 bases, 15 bases remained unmatched. This CDR3 has 17 residues. Germline values: CDR1 SNHLY, CDR2 FYNNEI.

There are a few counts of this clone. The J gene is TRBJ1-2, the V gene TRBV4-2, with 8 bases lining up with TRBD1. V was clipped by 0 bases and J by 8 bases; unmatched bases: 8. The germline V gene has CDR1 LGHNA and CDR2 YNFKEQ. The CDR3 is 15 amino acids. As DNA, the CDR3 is TGTGCCAGCAGCCAAGATCGAGGACAGGGACGCGGCTACACCTTC. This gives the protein CASSQDRGQGRGYTF.

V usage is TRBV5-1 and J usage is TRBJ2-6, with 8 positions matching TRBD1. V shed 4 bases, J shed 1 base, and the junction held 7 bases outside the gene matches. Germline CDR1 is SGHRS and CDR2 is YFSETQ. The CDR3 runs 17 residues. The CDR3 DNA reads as TGCGCCAGCAGCCATGGACAGGGACAATCTGGGGCCAACGTCCTGACTTTC. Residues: CASSHGQGQSGANVLTF.

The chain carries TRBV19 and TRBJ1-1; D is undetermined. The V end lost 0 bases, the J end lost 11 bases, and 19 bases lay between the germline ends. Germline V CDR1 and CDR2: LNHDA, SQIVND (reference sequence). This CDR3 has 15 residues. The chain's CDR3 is CASSIDLGYDNLAFF. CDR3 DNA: TGTGCCAGTAGTATAGATCTGGGCTATGATAATTTGGCTTTCTTT.

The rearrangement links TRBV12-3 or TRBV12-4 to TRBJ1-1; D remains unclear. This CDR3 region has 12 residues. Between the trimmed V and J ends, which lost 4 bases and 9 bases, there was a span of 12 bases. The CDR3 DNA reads TGTGCCAGCAGTTCCCTAACTGCACAAGCTTTCTTT. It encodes CASSSLTAQAFF.

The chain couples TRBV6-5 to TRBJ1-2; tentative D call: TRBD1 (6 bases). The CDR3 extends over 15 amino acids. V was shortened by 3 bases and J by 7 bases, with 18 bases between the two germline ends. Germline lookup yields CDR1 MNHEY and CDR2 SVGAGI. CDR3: CASSYGGQYVGGYTF. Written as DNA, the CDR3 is TGTGCCAGCAGTTATGGAGGACAGTATGTAGGTGGCTACACCTTC.

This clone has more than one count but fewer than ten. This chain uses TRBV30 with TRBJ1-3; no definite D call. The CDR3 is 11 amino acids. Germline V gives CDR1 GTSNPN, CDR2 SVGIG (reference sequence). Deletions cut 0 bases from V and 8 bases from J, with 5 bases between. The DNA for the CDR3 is TGTGCCTGGAGTGTACAATACACCATATATTTT. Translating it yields CAWSVQYTIYF.

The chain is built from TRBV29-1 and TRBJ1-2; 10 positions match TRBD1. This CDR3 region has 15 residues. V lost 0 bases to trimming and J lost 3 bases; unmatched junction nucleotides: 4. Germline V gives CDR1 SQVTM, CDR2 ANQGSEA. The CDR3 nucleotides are TGCAGCGTTGAAGACGGACAGGGGGGCGACTATGGCTACACCTTC. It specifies CSVEDGQGGDYGYTF.

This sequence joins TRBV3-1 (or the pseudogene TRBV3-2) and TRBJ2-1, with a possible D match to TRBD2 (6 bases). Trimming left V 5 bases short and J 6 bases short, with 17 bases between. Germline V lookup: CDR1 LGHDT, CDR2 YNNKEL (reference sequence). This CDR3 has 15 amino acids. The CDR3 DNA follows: TGTGCCAGCAGCTCCGGGGGTCCCGGGGCCAATGAGCAGTTCTTC. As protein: CASSSGGPGANEQFF.

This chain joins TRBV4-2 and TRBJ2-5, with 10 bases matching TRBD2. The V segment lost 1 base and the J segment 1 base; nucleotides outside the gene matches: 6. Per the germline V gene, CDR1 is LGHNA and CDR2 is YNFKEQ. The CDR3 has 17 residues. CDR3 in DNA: TGTGCCAGCAGCCAAGGGGTAGCGGGGGGACCCCAAGAGACCCAGTACTTC. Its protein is CASSQGVAGGPQETQYF.

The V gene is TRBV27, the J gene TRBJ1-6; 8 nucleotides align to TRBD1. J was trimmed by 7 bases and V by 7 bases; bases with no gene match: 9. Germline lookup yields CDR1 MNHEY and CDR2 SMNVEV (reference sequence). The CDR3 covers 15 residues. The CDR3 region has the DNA TGTGCCAGCACCTCGAGGGGACAGGCAAATTCACCCCTCCACTTT. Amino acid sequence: CASTSRGQANSPLHF.

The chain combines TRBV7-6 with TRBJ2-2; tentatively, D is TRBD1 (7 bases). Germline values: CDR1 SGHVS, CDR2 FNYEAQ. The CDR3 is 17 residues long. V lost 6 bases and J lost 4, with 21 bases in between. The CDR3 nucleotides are TGTGCCAGCAGGCGGGATACCGGGACAGTTTCCACCGGGGAGCTGTTTTTT. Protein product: CASRRDTGTVSTGELFF.

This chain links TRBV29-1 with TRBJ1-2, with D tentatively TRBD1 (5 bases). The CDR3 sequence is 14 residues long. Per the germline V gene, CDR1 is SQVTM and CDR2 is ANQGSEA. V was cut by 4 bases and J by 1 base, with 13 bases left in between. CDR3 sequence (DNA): TGCAGCGTTGTTAGGCGGGGCAGTAACTATGGCTACACCTTC. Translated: CSVVRRGSNYGYTF. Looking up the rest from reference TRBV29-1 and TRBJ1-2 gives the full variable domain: SAVISQKPSRDICQRGTSLTIQCQVDSQVTMMFWYRQQPGQSLTLIATANQGSEATYESGFVIDKFPISRPNLTFSTLTVSNMSPEDSSIYLCSVVRRGSNYGYTFGSGTRLTVV.

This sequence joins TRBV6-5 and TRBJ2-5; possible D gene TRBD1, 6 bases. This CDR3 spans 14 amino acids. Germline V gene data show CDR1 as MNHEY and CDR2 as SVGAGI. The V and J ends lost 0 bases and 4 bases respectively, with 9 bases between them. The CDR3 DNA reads TGTGCCAGCAGTTACTCGAACAGGGTAGAGACCCAGTACTTC. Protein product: CASSYSNRVETQYF.

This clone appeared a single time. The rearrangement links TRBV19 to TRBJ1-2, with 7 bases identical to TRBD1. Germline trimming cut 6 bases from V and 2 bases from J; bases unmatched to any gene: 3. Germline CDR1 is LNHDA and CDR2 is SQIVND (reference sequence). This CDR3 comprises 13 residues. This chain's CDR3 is CASRWDSNYGYTF. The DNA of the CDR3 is TGTGCCAGTAGGTGGGACAGCAACTATGGCTACACCTTC.